A single sample is the source of the 27 T cell receptor beta chains below, sequenced in a study of human T cells and chemical hapten exposure. MiXCR was run by TCRdb on the RACE reads, yielding one entry per CDR3 protein. The table records roughly 200,000 distinct CDR3 sequences, more than 20% of them present only once. Time point meaning: patch test 3, about 24 weeks after DPC sensitization. Treatment defined: therapeutic diphenylcyclopropenone sensitization with weekly scalp DPC. The material sequenced was whole blood, taken in connection with sensitization to the hapten diphenylcyclopropenone (DPC). The receptors derive from a woman aged 40-49 years with alopecia areata. Some clones in this sample may be carry-over from other donors' samples.

This chain uses TRBV6-5 with TRBJ1-2; D unclear. The V end was cut by 0 bases, the J end by 14 bases, with 16 bases between. From germline, CDR1 is MNHEY and CDR2 SVGAGI. This CDR3 spans 13 amino acids. The CDR3 region is CASSYSAAVQGTF. CDR3 bases: TGTGCCAGCAGTTACTCAGCAGCTGTCCAAGGAACCTTC.

This chain uses TRBV28 with TRBJ2-1; 16 nucleotides agree with TRBD2. The trim removed 10 bases at V and 0 bases at J, leaving 9 bases unmatched. The CDR3 contains 18 residues. The germline gives CDR1 MDHEN, CDR2 SYDVKM. The CDR3 coding sequence is TGTGCCACCCGGGGACTAGCGGGAGGGCTCAGCTCCTACAATGAGCAGTTCTTC. Translating it yields CATRGLAGGLSSYNEQFF.

J is TRBJ2-7 and V is TRBV7-2; no clear D. The germline V gene has CDR1 SGHTA and CDR2 FQGNSA. Trimming took 5 bases from V and 6 from J, leaving 17 bases between them. The CDR3 covers 14 residues. CDR3 coding DNA: TGTGCCAGCAGCCCCGCCTCGGTGGCGGTCGAGCAGTACTTC. This gives the protein CASSPASVAVEQYF. The full variable domain, in which reference TRBV7-2 and TRBJ2-7 provide the parts outside the CDR3, is GAGVSQSPSNKVTEKGKDVELRCDPISGHTALYWYRQSLGQGLEFLIYFQGNSAPDKSGLPSDRFSAERTGGSVSTLTIQRTQQEDSAVYLCASSPASVAVEQYFGPGTRLTVT.

This clonotype came up many times. The rearrangement uses TRBV27 and TRBJ1-4; a weak D match, TRBD1 (5 bases). The germline V gene has CDR1 MNHEY and CDR2 SMNVEV (reference sequence). This CDR3 region has 14 residues. V was cut by 5 bases and J by 5 bases, with 12 bases left in between. CDR3 nucleotides: TGTGCCAGCAGTCCGGGACTGCCCAATGAAAAACTGTTTTTT. Translated, it gives CASSPGLPNEKLFF.

This clonotype was detected a few times. The chain employs TRBV20-1 and TRBJ2-1, with D possibly called TRBD1 or TRBD2 (5 bases each). With 1 base removed from V and 9 bases from J, the gap between germline ends came to 22 bases. CDR3 length: 16 amino acids. CDR1 is DFQATT, CDR2 SNEGSKA, per germline (reference sequence). CDR3 coding DNA: TGCAGTGCTAGAGTTTCCGGGACCCTAAACTGGGGTGAGCAGTTCTTC. Translation: CSARVSGTLNWGEQFF.

This clonotype was seen a handful of times. The chain couples TRBV27 to TRBJ1-5; D gene ambiguous. Trimming stripped 6 bases from V and 0 bases from J, with 9 bases between. There are 14 residues in the CDR3. Germline CDR1 and CDR2: MNHEY and SMNVEV (reference sequence). CDR3 DNA sequence: TGTGCCAGCAGGCCTGACCCTAGCAATCAGCCCCAGCATTTT. Residues: CASRPDPSNQPQHF.

The gene calls are TRBV28 and TRBJ2-4, with D perhaps matching TRBD1 (5 bases). The V and J ends lost 3 bases and 3 bases respectively, with 15 bases between them. The CDR3 extends over 16 amino acids. Germline CDR1 is MDHEN and CDR2 is SYDVKM. The CDR3 nucleotides are TGTGCCAGCAGTTTTCGACAGTATGTATTCAAAAACATTCAGTACTTC. Its protein is CASSFRQYVFKNIQYF. The variable domain in full, completed from reference TRBV28 and TRBJ2-4, reads DVKVTQSSRYLVKRTGEKVFLECVQDMDHENMFWYRQDPGLGLRLIYFSYDVKMKEKGDIPEGYSVSREKKERFSLILESASTNQTSMYLCASSFRQYVFKNIQYFGAGTRLSVL.

J is TRBJ1-6 and V is TRBV6-5, with a weak D call TRBD1 (5 bases). The CDR3 consists of 12 residues. Germline-derived CDR1 and CDR2 are MNHEY and SVGAGI. V lost 5 bases and J 10 bases, leaving 9 bases between the germline ends. The DNA of the CDR3 is TGTGCCAGCAGTACAGGAGGATCACCCCTCCACTTT. Translated: CASSTGGSPLHF.

The chain joins TRBV4-3 to TRBJ2-5; D not resolved. CDR1 is LGHNA and CDR2 is YSLEER in the germline V gene. V was cut by 0 bases and J by 9 bases, with 11 bases left in between. This CDR3 comprises 13 residues. CDR3 protein: CASSQDSELAQYF. Here the CDR3 DNA reads TGCGCCAGCAGCCAAGACTCGGAGCTGGCCCAGTACTTC.

The chain is built from TRBV7-2 and TRBJ1-1; D is undetermined. The CDR3 runs to 13 residues. V lost 7 bases, J lost 1 base, and 10 bases lay in between. The germline CDR1 and CDR2 sequences are SGHTA and FQGNSA. The CDR3 nucleotides read TGTGCCAGCACCGCATACGCGAACACTGAAGCTTTCTTT. This encodes CASTAYANTEAFF.

CDR3 sequence reads: CSARASAGDPAQGYTF. Here the CDR3 DNA reads TGCAGTGCTAGAGCTTCCGCCGGGGACCCCGCGCAGGGCTACACCTTC. The rearrangement joins TRBV20-1 to TRBJ1-2; TRBD1 might be the D (5 bases). CDR3 length: 16 amino acids. The V end was cut by 1 base, the J end by 8 bases, with 23 bases between. Germline V lookup: CDR1 DFQATT, CDR2 SNEGSKA (reference sequence).

This clonotype has more than one count but fewer than ten. The rearrangement links TRBV29-1 to TRBJ2-5; 7 positions agree with TRBD1. The V gene end was trimmed by 3 bases and the J gene end by 5 bases; junction bases not matched to a gene: 12. The CDR3 is made up of 15 amino acids. In germline, CDR1 is SQVTM, CDR2 ANQGSEA. This CDR3 reads CSVDVGTVIGETQYF. The CDR3 DNA reads as TGCAGCGTTGACGTAGGGACAGTAATTGGTGAGACCCAGTACTTC.

The chain couples TRBV4-2 to TRBJ2-5, with a weak D call TRBD1 (6 bases). The CDR3 is 15 residues long. Germline-derived CDR1 and CDR2 are LGHNA and YNFKEQ. Trimming stripped 0 bases from V and 4 bases from J, with 12 bases between. CDR3 bases: TGTGCCAGCAGCCAAGAGGGACAAATACCAGAGACCCAGTACTTC. Encoded protein: CASSQEGQIPETQYF.

The chain recombines TRBV28 with TRBJ2-1; the D gene could be TRBD1 or TRBD2 (5 bases each). The germline V and J ends were trimmed by 7 bases and 4 bases, with 14 bases remaining between them. This CDR3 is built from 14 residues. CDR1 and CDR2 from the germline V gene are MDHEN and SYDVKM. The CDR3 DNA sequence: TGTGCCAGCACCAGGCCCAGGGAGTACAATGAGCAGTTCTTC. This gives the protein CASTRPREYNEQFF.

V is TRBV7-9 and J is TRBJ2-5; D unclear. The CDR3 is 15 residues long. The ends were cut back, 5 bases at V and 1 base at J, with 14 bases in the middle. From germline, CDR1 is SEHNR and CDR2 FQNEAQ (reference sequence). This chain's CDR3 is CASSKKRGSQETQYF. In DNA, the CDR3 is TGTGCCAGCAGCAAAAAACGCGGAAGCCAAGAGACCCAGTACTTC. Combining the CDR3 with reference TRBV7-9 and TRBJ2-5 gives the whole variable domain DTGVSQNPRHKITKRGQNVTFRCDPISEHNRLYWYRQTLGQGPEFLTYFQNEAQLEKSRLLSDRFSAERPKGSFSTLEIQRTEQGDSAMYLCASSKKRGSQETQYFGPGTRLLVL.

V gene TRBV7-9 combines with J gene TRBJ1-6; D possibly corresponds to TRBD1 (6 bases). V shed 10 bases and J shed 7 bases, with 17 bases lying between them. This CDR3 has 14 residues. Germline CDR1 and CDR2: SEHNR and FQNEAQ (reference sequence). CDR3 loop: CATPGAEGNSPLHF. The CDR3 DNA follows: TGTGCCACCCCGGGGGCAGAGGGCAATTCACCCCTCCACTTT.

The chain is built from TRBV4-1 and TRBJ2-3; no firm D call. Germline V gives CDR1 MGHRA, CDR2 YSYEKL. This CDR3 contains 16 residues. With 5 bases removed from V and 1 base from J, the gap between germline ends came to 16 bases. CDR3 sequence (DNA): TGCGCCAGCAGCTCTGCCTGGCAGCGAGGCACAGATACGCAGTATTTT. The encoded protein is CASSSAWQRGTDTQYF.

The V gene is TRBV28, the J gene TRBJ1-2; D is undetermined. V was pared by 2 bases and J by 4 bases, with 11 bases between. CDR1 is MDHEN, CDR2 SYDVKM, per germline. This CDR3 contains 14 residues. The CDR3 here is CASSLAAGTYGYTF. In nucleotides, the CDR3 is TGTGCCAGCAGTTTAGCGGCAGGAACCTATGGCTACACCTTC.

The rearrangement joins TRBV10-3 to TRBJ1-2, with D unclear. There are 12 residues in the CDR3. Deletions cut 4 bases from V and 8 bases from J, with 11 bases between. From germline, CDR1 is ENHRY and CDR2 SYGVKD. The CDR3 DNA reads TGTGCCATCAGTGGATCAAATGGGGGCTACACCTTC. Translation: CAISGSNGGYTF.

The sample holds a few counts of this clonotype. V is TRBV28 and J is TRBJ2-2; no clear D. The CDR3 has 15 amino acids. Trimming cost V 4 bases and J 1 base, with 10 bases left between them. Germline V gene sequence: CDR1 MDHEN, CDR2 SYDVKM. The CDR3 is CASSSPRLNTGELFF. CDR3 nucleotides: TGTGCCAGCAGTTCGCCCCGGCTGAACACCGGGGAGCTGTTTTTT.

This clonotype has only a few counts. The chain is built from TRBV10-3 and TRBJ1-4; 10 nucleotides agree with TRBD1. The length of the CDR3 is 16 residues. With V trimmed by 5 bases and J by 5 bases, 8 bases remained unmatched. The germline V gene has CDR1 ENHRY and CDR2 SYGVKD. CDR3 amino acids: CAISLGTGVFNEKLFF. The DNA of the CDR3 is TGTGCCATCAGTCTGGGGACAGGGGTCTTCAATGAAAAACTGTTTTTT.

V and J are TRBV5-1 and TRBJ2-3; weak D call: TRBD1 (9 bases). The CDR3 totals 15 residues. V was trimmed by 7 bases and J by 4 bases, leaving 19 bases between them. CDR1 is SGHRS, CDR2 YFSETQ, per germline. CDR3 residues: CASAGGQGRADTQYF. CDR3 sequence (DNA): TGCGCCAGCGCGGGGGGACAGGGAAGGGCAGATACGCAGTATTTT.

There are a few counts of this clonotype. This chain connects TRBV10-3 to TRBJ2-1; 7 bases map to TRBD2. V dropped 2 bases and J dropped 6; count of bases not matched to a gene: 10. This CDR3 contains 16 residues. The germline V gene has CDR1 ENHRY and CDR2 SYGVKD. In nucleotides, the CDR3 is TGTGCCATCAGTGAGGAACTTGGGGGGGGAGGCAATGAGCAGTTCTTC. This codes for CAISEELGGGGNEQFF.

V and J are TRBV6-5 and TRBJ1-1, with D hard to call. The CDR3 runs 16 residues. Trimming removed 7 bases at V and 4 bases at J, with 22 bases between. Germline V gene lookup returns CDR1 MNHEY and CDR2 SVGAGI. CDR3 DNA sequence: TGTGCCAGCAAACGGGGATACGGACTGGCGGTCACTGAAGCTTTCTTT. This encodes CASKRGYGLAVTEAFF.

This clonotype was seen only a few times. The rearrangement uses TRBV5-1 and TRBJ1-3; TRBD1 might be the D (5 bases). Germline V gene data show CDR1 as SGHRS and CDR2 as YFSETQ. The CDR3 runs 17 residues. Trimming removed 0 bases from V and 0 bases from J, with 13 bases in between. CDR3 nucleotide sequence: TGCGCCAGCAGCTTGGCCCCCGGGGCGCGCTCTGGAAACACCATATATTTT. This sequence encodes CASSLAPGARSGNTIYF.

V usage is TRBV27 and J usage is TRBJ2-7, with a weak D call TRBD2 (6 bases). The V gene's germline CDR1 is MNHEY and CDR2 SMNVEV (reference sequence). V was trimmed by 5 bases and J by 1 base, leaving 15 bases between them. The CDR3 has 15 residues. DNA for the CDR3: TGTGCCAGCAGTGGAAAGCGGAGGGGATCCTACGAGCAGTACTTC. It codes for CASSGKRRGSYEQYF.

This clonotype was picked up a small number of times. The chain recombines TRBV7-2 with TRBJ2-1, with TRBD2 identical over 7 bases. With V trimmed by 6 bases and J by 15 bases, 11 bases remained unmatched. Germline CDR1 and CDR2: SGHTA and FQGNSA. This CDR3 comprises 12 residues. Here the CDR3 DNA reads TGTGCCAGCAGTTATCTGAGCGGGACTCTGTTCTTC. Protein: CASSYLSGTLFF. The complete variable domain, with remaining parts taken from reference TRBV7-2 and TRBJ2-1, reads GAGVSQSPSNKVTEKGKDVELRCDPISGHTALYWYRQSLGQGLEFLIYFQGNSAPDKSGLPSDRFSAERTGGSVSTLTIQRTQQEDSAVYLCASSYLSGTLFFGPGTRLTVL.